This T cell receptor beta chain is drawn from a study of neurological immune-mediated disorders (dated by TCRdb to the late 2010s). With respect to the entire study: Among the roughly 34 multiple sclerosis patients, relapsing-remitting MS was present in some 30 and secondary progressive MS was present in 3. Longitudinal samples, technical triplicates and paired sorted CD4+ and CD8+ T-cell subsets, alongside PBMC samples, were included among the approximately 100 TCR-beta libraries. Of the 68 subjects in the cohort, some 15 were HAM/TSP patients, about 34 were multiple sclerosis patients, and approximately 20 were healthy controls. Peripheral blood TCR-beta repertoires from HTLV-I-associated myelopathy (HAM/TSP) patients, multiple sclerosis patients and healthy controls were compared by UMI-based sequencing. Overall study outcomes, separate from this receptor: In a phylogenetic analysis, the repertoires of 18 out of 34 MS patients fell into a single cluster of related CDR3 sequences, pointing to a possible signature at the repertoire level. The MS cluster showed no association with clinical or MRI features, and the authors stated that larger cohorts are needed. No identical CDR3 amino acid sequences were shared among expanded clones across subjects, suggesting private TCR-beta repertoires in all groups. TCR clonal expansion was highest in HAM/TSP patients and lowest in MS patients, with MS patients falling below even healthy controls.

The germline V gene specifies SGHVS as CDR1 and FQNEAQ as CDR2. The CDR3 starts with the cysteine, ends with the phenylalanine, and has 12 residues. Only CDR3 DNA is held: 36 bases, read in frame from base 1. V loses 5 bases at its end and J loses 5 bases; junction bases beyond the gene matches: 2. For the unsorted PBMC libraries, 2 million PBMCs were stored in RNAlater at -80 degrees C until RNA extraction and were used to generate the libraries. Multiple sclerosis patients were enrolled in a US clinical protocol under which disease progression was evaluated by magnetic resonance imaging. PBMCs were separated from peripheral blood using Ficoll-Hypaque density gradient centrifugation and then cryopreserved in liquid nitrogen. This clonotype was recorded many times. What antigen it recognizes has not been identified. No much larger clone exists at a distance of one base, and base qualities are not known.

cDNA was synthesized by template-switch 5'RACE using a primer carrying a 10-nucleotide random unique molecular identifier by which each TCR transcript was tagged. Every sequencing run yielded over 160 million TCR-beta sequences covering 15-18 subjects. Total RNA was extracted with the RNeasy kit. Using the KAPA Real-time Library Amplification kit, TCR-beta VDJ regions were amplified with primers for the TCR constant region and the 5'RACE anchor. A first PCR added sample indexes and Illumina adaptors, after which a second PCR increased the library yield. After purification with Ampure beads, the TCR product of roughly 650 bp was size-selected on a 2% E-gel SizeSelection system. Library quality was checked on a Bioanalyzer, concentration was measured with Qubit, and libraries were quantified with the Kapa Library Quantification kit before pooling. An Illumina HiSeq 2500 was used to sequence the libraries paired-end at 2 x 150 bp. To increase sequence diversity, about 25-30% phiX was spiked into each library pool. In the original analysis: Quality-filtered reads were processed with the UMI-based MiGEC pipeline, and over 80% of raw TCR sequences were removed by the MiGEC pipeline during error correction. VDJ genes were aligned to IMGT germline references, and clonotypes were defined by unique CDR3 amino acid sequence plus V-J genes. VDJtools evaluated clonal expansion, Shannon diversity and CDR3 relatedness (CalcPairwiseDistances, ClusterSamples); CLCbio workbench built phylogenetic trees. Expanded clones were defined as having at least 8 unique UMIs, based on coefficient-of-variation modelling across technical triplicates. TCRdb reanalyzed the raw reads on its own, using fastp at Q25 for trimming and MiXCR for clone calling, and kept in-frame beta chains. A single entry per CDR3 protein holds the most common genes and DNA from its merged rows. In this record, the V and J calls reflect TCRdb's handling and not the investigators' own analysis. The table for this sample lists tens of thousands of distinct CDR3 sequences; 3% to 4% of them were counted only once. Of the sample, about 4% falls within the top ten clones.

The sequence was obtained from a man aged 40-49 years with multiple sclerosis. The chain links TRBV7-8 with TRBJ1-2; 7 bases in the middle match TRBD1. The sequencing sample was made of PBMCs. CDR3 protein: CASSQTGYGYTF. The nucleotides are TGTGCCAGCAGCCAGACAGGGTATGGCTACACCTTC.